The source of this T cell receptor (beta chain) is a study of TIL therapy for anti-PD-1-resistant metastatic lung cancer (dated by TCRdb to about 2021). For the wider study: Tumors were collected before any PD-1/PD-L1 blockade, after which patients were given nivolumab, and patients who progressed were given lymphodepletion, an infusion of expanded TIL and IL-2. Enrolled patients had a median age of approximately 49 years (range 38-75) and a median tumor PD-L1 proportion score of around 6%. The cohort was predominantly lung adenocarcinoma, with several EGFR-mutant and two ALK-rearranged tumors, and half of patients were current or former smokers. Across the cohort, whole-exome sequencing showed a median non-synonymous tumor mutation burden of roughly 1.5 mutations per megabase. Clonotypes were tracked across tumor, expanded TIL product and serial blood samples by T cell receptor beta sequencing of tumor and peripheral blood. Overall results and qualifications from the work: Infused TIL clonotypes partially replaced the baseline peripheral repertoire then decayed over months, with no apparent association between persistence and response. The study protocol defined all tumor marker inferences as exploratory. The cohort was highly selected, including more treatment-naive, never-smoker and oncogene-addicted patients than is typical, which limits generalizability.

From the cysteine up to the phenylalanine, the CDR3 has a length of 11 residues. Only the CDR3 DNA is retained, 33 bases long and in frame from the first base. V is clipped by 5 bases and J by 1 base, and the sequence between their germline boundaries is 2 bases long. CDR1 KGHSH and CDR2 LQKENI were looked up in the germline V gene. With regard to this clone: This receptor's antigen is unknown. Qualities for individual bases were not recorded, and no much larger clone is one base off.

TCR beta CDR3 regions were amplified from genomic DNA by bias-controlled multiplex PCR with the immunoSEQ v3 hsTCRB kit. TCR libraries were sequenced on an Illumina NextSeq 500 to 2 million to 2.5 million read pairs for survey level or roughly 4.5-6 million for deep level. As for how the authors treated the data: Clonality was reported by immunoSEQ Analyzer software, which also assigned V, D and J genes and filtered out non-productive sequences. Repertoires were compared using productive Simpson clonality and Morisita overlap index of productive TRB rearrangements between infused TIL and blood. Absolute clonotype counts in blood were estimated as lymphocyte count times CD3+ fraction times the clone's productive frequency. TCRdb mirrors the immuneACCESS table, restricted to in-frame sequences. Some clones are absent from its copies; in checked studies, under half trace to an unresolved V gene, and the reason for the others is unknown. V and J calls and clone size are copied from that table; D and trimming were computed from the DNA. Across this sample there are some 15,000 clones, with roughly 82% seen only once. The ten most abundant clones make up over 0.65% of the sample.

The meaning of the sample's time point label: pre-treatment sample, taken before nivolumab and TIL therapy. Adults with stage 4 NSCLC were enrolled from late 2017 to January 2020 in a dual-center phase I trial. Samples were obtained from a single-arm, open-label phase I trial in which tumor-infiltrating lymphocyte therapy with nivolumab was evaluated in advanced non-small cell lung cancer. Blood mononuclear cells from EDTA tubes were isolated by Ficoll gradient, snap-frozen as pellets, and DNA was extracted with a Qiagen mini-prep kit. This clonotype originated in a person aged 25-79 years with non-small cell lung cancer. The specimen comprised blood, sampled at baseline. The chain uses TRBV18 and TRBJ2-5; the D gene is not confidently resolved. The DNA is TGTGCCAGCTCAGTCCAAGAGACCCAGTACTTC. This yields the protein CASSVQETQYF.